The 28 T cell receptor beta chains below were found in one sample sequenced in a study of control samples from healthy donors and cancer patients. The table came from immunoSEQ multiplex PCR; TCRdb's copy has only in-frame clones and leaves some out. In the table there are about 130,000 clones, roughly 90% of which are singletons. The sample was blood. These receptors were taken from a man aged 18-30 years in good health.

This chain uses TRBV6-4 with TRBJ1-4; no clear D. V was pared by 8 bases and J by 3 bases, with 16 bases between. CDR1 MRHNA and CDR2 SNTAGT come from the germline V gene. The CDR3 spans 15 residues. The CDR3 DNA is TGTGCCAGCGCCGCGAGGGTTGGAGCTAATGAAAAACTGTTTTTT. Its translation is CASAARVGANEKLFF.

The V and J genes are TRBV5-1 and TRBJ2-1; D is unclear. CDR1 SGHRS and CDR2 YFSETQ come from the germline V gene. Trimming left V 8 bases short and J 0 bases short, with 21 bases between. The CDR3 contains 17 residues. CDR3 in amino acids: CASPSRRPQLSYNEQFF. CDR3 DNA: TGCGCCAGTCCTTCGCGTAGGCCGCAACTCTCCTACAATGAGCAGTTCTTC.

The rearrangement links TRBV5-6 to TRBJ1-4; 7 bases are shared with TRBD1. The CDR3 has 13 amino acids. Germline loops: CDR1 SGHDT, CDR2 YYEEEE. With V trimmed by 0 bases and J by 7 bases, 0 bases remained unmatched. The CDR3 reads CASSLDRGEKLFF. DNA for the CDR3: TGTGCCAGCAGCTTGGACAGGGGTGAAAAACTGTTTTTT.

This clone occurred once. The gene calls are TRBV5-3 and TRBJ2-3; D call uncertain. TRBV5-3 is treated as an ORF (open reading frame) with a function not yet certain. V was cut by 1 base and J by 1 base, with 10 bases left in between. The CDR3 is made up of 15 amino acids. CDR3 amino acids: CARSLYRSRTDTQYF. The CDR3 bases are TGTGCCAGAAGCTTGTACAGATCCCGCACAGATACGCAGTATTTT.

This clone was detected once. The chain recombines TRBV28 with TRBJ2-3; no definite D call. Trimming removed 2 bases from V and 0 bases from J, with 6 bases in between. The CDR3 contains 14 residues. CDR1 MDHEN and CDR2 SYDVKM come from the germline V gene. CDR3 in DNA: TGTGCCAGCAGTTTAGCGGCTAGCACAGATACGCAGTATTTT. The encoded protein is CASSLAASTDTQYF.

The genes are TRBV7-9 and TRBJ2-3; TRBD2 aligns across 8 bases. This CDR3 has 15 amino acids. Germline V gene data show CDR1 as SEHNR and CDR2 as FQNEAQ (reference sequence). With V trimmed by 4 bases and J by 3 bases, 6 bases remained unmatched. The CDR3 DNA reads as TGTGCCAGCAGCTATCTAGCGGGTGGTACAGATACGCAGTATTTT. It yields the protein CASSYLAGGTDTQYF.

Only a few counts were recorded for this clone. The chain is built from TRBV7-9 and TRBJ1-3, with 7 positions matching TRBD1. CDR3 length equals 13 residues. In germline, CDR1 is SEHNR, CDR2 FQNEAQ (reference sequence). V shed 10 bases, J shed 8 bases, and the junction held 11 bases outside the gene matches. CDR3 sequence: CATHFSGGDTIYF. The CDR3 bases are TGTGCCACCCACTTCTCAGGGGGGGACACCATATATTTT.

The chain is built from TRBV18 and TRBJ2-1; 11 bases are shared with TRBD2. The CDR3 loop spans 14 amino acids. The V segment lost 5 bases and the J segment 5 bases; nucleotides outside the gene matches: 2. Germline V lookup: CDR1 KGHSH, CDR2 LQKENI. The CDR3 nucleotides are TGTGCCAGCTCATCGGGACTAGCGGACAATGAGCAGTTCTTC. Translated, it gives CASSSGLADNEQFF.

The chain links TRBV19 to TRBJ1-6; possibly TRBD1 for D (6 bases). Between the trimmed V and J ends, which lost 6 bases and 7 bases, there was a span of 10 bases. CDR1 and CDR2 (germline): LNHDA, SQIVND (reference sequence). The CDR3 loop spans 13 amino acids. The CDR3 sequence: CASRAGANSPLHF. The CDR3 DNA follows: TGTGCCAGTAGGGCAGGGGCCAATTCACCCCTCCACTTT.

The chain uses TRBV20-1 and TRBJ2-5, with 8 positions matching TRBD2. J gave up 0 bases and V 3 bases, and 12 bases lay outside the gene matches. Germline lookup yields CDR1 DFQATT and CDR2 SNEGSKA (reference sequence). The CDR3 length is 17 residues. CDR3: CSASGGWASGYQETQYF. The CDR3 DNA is TGCAGTGCTAGTGGGGGGTGGGCTAGCGGGTACCAAGAGACCCAGTACTTC.

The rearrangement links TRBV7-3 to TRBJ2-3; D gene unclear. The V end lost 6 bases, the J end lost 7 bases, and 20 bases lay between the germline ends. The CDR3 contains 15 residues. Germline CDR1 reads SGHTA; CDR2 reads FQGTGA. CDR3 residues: CASRGSDEGTNTQYF. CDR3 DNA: TGTGCCAGCAGGGGGTCCGATGAAGGAACTAATACGCAGTATTTT.

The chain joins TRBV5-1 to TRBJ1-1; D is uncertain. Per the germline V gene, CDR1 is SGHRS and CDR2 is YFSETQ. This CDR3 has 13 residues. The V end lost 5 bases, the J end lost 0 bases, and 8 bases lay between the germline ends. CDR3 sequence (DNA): TGCGCCAGCAGACCTGTGGTGAACACTGAAGCTTTCTTT. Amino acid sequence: CASRPVVNTEAFF.

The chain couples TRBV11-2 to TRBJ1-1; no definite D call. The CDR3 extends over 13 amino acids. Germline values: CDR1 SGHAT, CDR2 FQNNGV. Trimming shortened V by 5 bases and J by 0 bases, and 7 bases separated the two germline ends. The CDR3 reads CASSGHLNTEAFF. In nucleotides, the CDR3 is TGTGCCAGCAGCGGGCATCTGAACACTGAAGCTTTCTTT.

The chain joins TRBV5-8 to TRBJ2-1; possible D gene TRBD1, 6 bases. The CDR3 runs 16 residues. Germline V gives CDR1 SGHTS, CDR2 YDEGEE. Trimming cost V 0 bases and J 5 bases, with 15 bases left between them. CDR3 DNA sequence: TGTGCCAGCAGCTTGGCAGGGGCTGTCGGGCACAATGAGCAGTTCTTC. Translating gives CASSLAGAVGHNEQFF.

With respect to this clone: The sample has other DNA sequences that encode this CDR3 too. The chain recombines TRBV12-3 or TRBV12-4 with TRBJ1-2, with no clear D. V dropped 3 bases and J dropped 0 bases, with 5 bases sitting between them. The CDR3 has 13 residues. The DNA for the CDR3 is TGTGCCAGCAGTTTCGGCTCTAACTATGGCTACACCTTC. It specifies CASSFGSNYGYTF.

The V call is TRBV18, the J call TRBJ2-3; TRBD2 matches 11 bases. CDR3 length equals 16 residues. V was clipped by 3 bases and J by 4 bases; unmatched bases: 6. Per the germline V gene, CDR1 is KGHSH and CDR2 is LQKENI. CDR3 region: CASSPLAGGMSDTQYF. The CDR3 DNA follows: TGTGCCAGCTCACCCCTAGCGGGGGGTATGTCAGATACGCAGTATTTT.

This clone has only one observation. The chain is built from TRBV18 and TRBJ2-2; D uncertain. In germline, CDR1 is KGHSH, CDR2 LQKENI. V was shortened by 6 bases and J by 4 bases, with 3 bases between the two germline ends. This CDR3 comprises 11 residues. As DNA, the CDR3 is TGTGCCAGCTCCGGCACCGGGGAGCTGTTTTTT. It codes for CASSGTGELFF. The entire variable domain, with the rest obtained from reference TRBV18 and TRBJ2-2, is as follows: NAGVMQNPRHLVRRRGQEARLRCSPMKGHSHVYWYRQLPEEGLKFMVYLQKENIIDESGMPKERFSAEFPKEGPSILRIQQVVRGDSAAYFCASSGTGELFFGEGSRLTVL.

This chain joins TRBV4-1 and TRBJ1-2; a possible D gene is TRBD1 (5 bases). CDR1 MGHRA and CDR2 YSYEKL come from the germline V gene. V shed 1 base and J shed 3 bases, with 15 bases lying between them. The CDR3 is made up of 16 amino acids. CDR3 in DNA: TGCGCCAGCAGCCAAGTTCTCGTCCCGGGGGACTATGGCTACACCTTC. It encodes CASSQVLVPGDYGYTF.

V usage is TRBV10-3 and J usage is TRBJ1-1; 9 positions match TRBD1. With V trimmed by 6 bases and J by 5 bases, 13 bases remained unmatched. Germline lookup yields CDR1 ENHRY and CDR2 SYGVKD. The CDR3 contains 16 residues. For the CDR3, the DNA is TGTGCCATCAGAGAAAGGACGGACAGGGGTAAGACTGAAGCTTTCTTT. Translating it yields CAIRERTDRGKTEAFF.

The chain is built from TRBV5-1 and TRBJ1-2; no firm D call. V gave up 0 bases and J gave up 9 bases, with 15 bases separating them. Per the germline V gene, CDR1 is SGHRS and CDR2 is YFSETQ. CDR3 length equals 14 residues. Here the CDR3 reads CASSLGSGEPSYTF. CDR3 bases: TGCGCCAGCAGCTTGGGGTCGGGAGAGCCTAGCTACACCTTC.

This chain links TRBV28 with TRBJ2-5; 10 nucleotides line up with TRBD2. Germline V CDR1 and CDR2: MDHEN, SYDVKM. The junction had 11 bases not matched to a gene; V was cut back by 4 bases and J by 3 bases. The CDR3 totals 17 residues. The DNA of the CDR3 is TGTGCCAGCAGTTACCCCCTAGCGGGAGTTCCCAAAGAGACCCAGTACTTC. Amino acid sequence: CASSYPLAGVPKETQYF.

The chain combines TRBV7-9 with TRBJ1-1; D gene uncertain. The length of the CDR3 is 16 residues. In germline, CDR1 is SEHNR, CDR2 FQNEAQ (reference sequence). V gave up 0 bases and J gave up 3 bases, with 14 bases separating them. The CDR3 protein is CASSLAGREGDTEAFF. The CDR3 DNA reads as TGTGCCAGCAGCTTAGCCGGAAGGGAGGGCGACACTGAAGCTTTCTTT.

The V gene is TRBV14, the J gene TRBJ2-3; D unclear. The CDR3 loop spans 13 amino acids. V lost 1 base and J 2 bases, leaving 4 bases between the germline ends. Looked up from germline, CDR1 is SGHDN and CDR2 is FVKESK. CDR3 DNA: TGTGCCAGCAGCCAAGTGATCACAGATACGCAGTATTTT. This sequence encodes CASSQVITDTQYF.

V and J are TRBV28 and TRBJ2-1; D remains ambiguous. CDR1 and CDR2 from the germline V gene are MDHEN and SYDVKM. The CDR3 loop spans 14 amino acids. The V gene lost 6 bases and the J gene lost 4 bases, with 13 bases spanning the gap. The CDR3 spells CASSRTVGYNEQFF. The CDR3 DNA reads TGTGCCAGCAGCAGGACGGTGGGATACAATGAGCAGTTCTTC.

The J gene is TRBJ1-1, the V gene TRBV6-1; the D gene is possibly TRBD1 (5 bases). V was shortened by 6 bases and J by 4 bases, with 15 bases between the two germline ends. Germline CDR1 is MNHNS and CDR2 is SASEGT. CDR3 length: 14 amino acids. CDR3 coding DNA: TGTGCCAGCAGCCAGACGGGGGGTCTCACTGAAGCTTTCTTT. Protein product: CASSQTGGLTEAFF.

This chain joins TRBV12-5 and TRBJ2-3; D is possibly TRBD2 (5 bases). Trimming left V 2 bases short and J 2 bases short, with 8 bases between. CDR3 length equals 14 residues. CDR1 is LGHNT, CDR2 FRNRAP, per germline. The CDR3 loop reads CASGLRTFTDTQYF. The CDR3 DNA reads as TGTGCTAGTGGTTTGAGGACTTTCACAGATACGCAGTATTTT.

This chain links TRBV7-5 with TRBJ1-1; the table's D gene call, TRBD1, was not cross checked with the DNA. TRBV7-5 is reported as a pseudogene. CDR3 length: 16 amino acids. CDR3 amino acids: CARSLYPGHMNTEAFF. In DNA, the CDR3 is TGTGCCAGAAGCCTATACCCGGGACATATGAACACTGAAGCTTTCTTT.

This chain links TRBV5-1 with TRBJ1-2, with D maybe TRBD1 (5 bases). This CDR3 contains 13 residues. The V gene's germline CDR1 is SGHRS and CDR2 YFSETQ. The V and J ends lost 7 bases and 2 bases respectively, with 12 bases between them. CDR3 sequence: CASSLGDNYGYTF. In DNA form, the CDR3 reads TGCGCCAGCTCTTTAGGGGACAACTATGGCTACACCTTC.